Each of the 7 T cell receptor beta chains below was sequenced from the same sample in a study of blood T cell repertoires in COVID-19. This table comes from immunoSEQ multiplex PCR, and its TCRdb copy is limited to in-frame clones, with some not included. The data contain around 240,000 clones, 91% of them singletons. The sequencing input was PBMCs or T cells enriched from blood (not recorded which). These receptors were obtained from a human donor in a cohort exposed to, infected with or recovered from COVID-19 (not recorded which). The donor label of this sample is uncertain.

The chain couples TRBV10-1 to TRBJ1-5; D is unclear. Trimming cost V 1 base and J 16 bases, with 11 bases left between them. The CDR3 has 11 residues. CDR1 is WNHNN, CDR2 SYGVQD, per germline (reference sequence). The CDR3 DNA follows: TGCGCCAGCAGTGAGTACAGAGGGTGTCATTTT. Its protein product is CASSEYRGCHF.

The genes are TRBV2 and TRBJ2-2, with 9 bases lining up with TRBD1. The CDR3 totals 16 residues. V shed 4 bases, J shed 2 bases, and the junction held 5 bases outside the gene matches. Germline loops: CDR1 SNHLY, CDR2 FYNNEI. CDR3 residues: CASSAPGQGNTGELFF. The DNA of the CDR3 is TGTGCCAGCAGTGCGCCGGGACAGGGAAACACCGGGGAGCTGTTTTTT.

The chain recombines TRBV25-1 with TRBJ1-2; 7 bases fit TRBD1. The CDR3 is 13 residues long. V lost 5 bases to trimming and J lost 5 bases; unmatched junction nucleotides: 5. Germline lookup yields CDR1 MGHDK and CDR2 SYGVNS. CDR3 loop: CASSTQGDYGYTF. The CDR3 DNA follows: TGTGCCAGCAGTACTCAGGGGGATTATGGCTACACCTTC.

V gene TRBV5-1 combines with J gene TRBJ2-5; 10 nucleotides agree with TRBD1. V trimming: 4 bases; J trimming: 4 bases; junction bases outside the gene matches: 10. Germline-derived CDR1 and CDR2 are SGHRS and YFSETQ. This CDR3 spans 16 amino acids. The CDR3 here is CASSPMGQGTGETQYF. The CDR3 DNA is TGCGCCAGCAGCCCAATGGGACAGGGGACCGGAGAGACCCAGTACTTC. The full variable domain, with the rest looked up from reference TRBV5-1 and TRBJ2-5, is KAGVTQTPRYLIKTRGQQVTLSCSPISGHRSVSWYQQTPGQGLQFLFEYFSETQRNKGNFPGRFSGRQFSNSRSEMNVSTLELGDSALYLCASSPMGQGTGETQYFGPGTRLLVL.

This clone came up once. The CDR3 region is CASSPLGLDKQFF. CDR3 in DNA: TGTGCCAGCTCACCACTGGGGCTTGACAAGCAGTTCTTC. V is TRBV18 and J is TRBJ2-1, with D possibly TRBD1 on 5 matching bases. CDR3 length: 13 residues. Trimming took off 1 base at V and 11 bases at J, with 12 bases between the two ends. Per the germline V gene, CDR1 is KGHSH and CDR2 is LQKENI. Variable domain in full (rest from reference TRBV18 and TRBJ2-1): NAGVMQNPRHLVRRRGQEARLRCSPMKGHSHVYWYRQLPEEGLKFMVYLQKENIIDESGMPKERFSAEFPKEGPSILRIQQVVRGDSAAYFCASSPLGLDKQFFGPGTRLTVL.

This chain connects TRBV18 to TRBJ1-2; D remains ambiguous. V was shortened by 6 bases and J by 4 bases, with 15 bases between the two germline ends. CDR1 KGHSH and CDR2 LQKENI come from the germline V gene. The CDR3 spans 14 residues. The CDR3 loop is CASSRRGLTYGYTF. CDR3 in DNA: TGTGCCAGCTCCCGGCGCGGGTTAACCTATGGCTACACCTTC.

The chain has TRBV4-1 and TRBJ2-5; D is possibly TRBD2 (5 bases). Germline V gene sequence: CDR1 MGHRA, CDR2 YSYEKL. The CDR3 sequence is 16 residues long. Trimming left V 1 base short and J 1 base short, with 13 bases between. The CDR3 sequence: CASSQAGSEVQETQYF. DNA for the CDR3: TGCGCCAGCAGCCAAGCGGGGTCTGAAGTCCAAGAGACCCAGTACTTC.